This TCR beta chain was retrieved from a study of post-analysis software for immune sequencing data. Study-level results: Included in a set of about 5 TRBV segments more frequent in patients than controls were TRBV5-6, TRBV5-1 and TRBV20-1. Diversity measured as normalized Chao1 was significantly lower in multiple sclerosis patients than in controls.

Unique molecular identifiers were present in the TCR beta cDNA libraries. One entry per CDR3 protein, called by TCRdb with MiXCR from the PCR reads. Of fewer than 600,000 distinct CDR3 sequences in the sample, 45% were seen once. Concerning this clonotype: Its antigen is as yet unknown.

This CDR3 has 16 residues. CDR1 MGHRA and CDR2 YSYEKL come from the germline V gene. The TCR was taken from a girl between 10 and 17 years old with multiple sclerosis. Sequencing was done on a sample of blood. V gene TRBV4-1 combines with J gene TRBJ2-5, with D hard to call. The end of the DNA fits TRBJ2-7 better, so the J call may be wrong. The CDR3 spells CASSHPPTFPRDEQYF. CDR3 in DNA: TGCGCCAGCAGCCACCCCCCGACATTCCCTCGGGACGAGCAGTACTTC.